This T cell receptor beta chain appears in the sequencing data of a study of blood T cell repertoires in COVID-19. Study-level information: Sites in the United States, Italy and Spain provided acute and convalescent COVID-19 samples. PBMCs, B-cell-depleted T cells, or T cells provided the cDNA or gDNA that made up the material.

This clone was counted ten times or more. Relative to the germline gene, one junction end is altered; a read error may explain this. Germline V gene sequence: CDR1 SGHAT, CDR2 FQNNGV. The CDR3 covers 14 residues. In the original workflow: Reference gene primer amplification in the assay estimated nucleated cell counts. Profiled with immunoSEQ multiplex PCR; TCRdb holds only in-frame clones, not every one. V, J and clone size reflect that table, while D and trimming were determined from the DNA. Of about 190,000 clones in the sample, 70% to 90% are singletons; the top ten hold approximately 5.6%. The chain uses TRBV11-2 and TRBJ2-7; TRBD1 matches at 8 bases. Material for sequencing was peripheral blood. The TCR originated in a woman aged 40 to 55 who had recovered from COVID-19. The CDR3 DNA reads TGTGCCAGCAGCTTCTCAGGGGGCTCCAACGAGCAGTACTTC. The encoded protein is CASSFSGGSNEQYF.